The 9 T cell receptor beta chains reported below all come from one sample, sequenced in a study of shared clonotypes between healthy human individuals. This table comes from immunoSEQ multiplex PCR, and its TCRdb copy is limited to in-frame clones, with some not included. The sample holds 2,500,000 or so clones; 90% to 95% are singletons and the top ten take over 0.12%. The sample consisted of naive CD4+ T cells sorted from blood. Noted subset: CD45RA+ positively selected. These receptors were collected from a man younger than 30 in good health.

The chain carries TRBV30 and TRBJ1-3; a possible D gene is TRBD1 (5 bases). The CDR3 loop spans 16 amino acids. Per the germline V gene, CDR1 is GTSNPN and CDR2 is SVGIG (reference sequence). Trimming pared 0 bases from V and 7 bases from J, leaving 19 bases between. DNA of the CDR3: TGTGCCTGGAGTGTACTCTGGGGCCAGGGCGGTAACACCATATATTTT. It specifies CAWSVLWGQGGNTIYF.

The V gene is TRBV6-1, the J gene TRBJ2-3; maybe TRBD2 (5 bases). Trimming pared 4 bases from V and 4 bases from J, leaving 12 bases between. From germline, CDR1 is MNHNS and CDR2 SASEGT. This CDR3 comprises 14 residues. CDR3 residues: CASSGGGSADTQYF. The DNA for the CDR3 is TGTGCCAGCAGTGGGGGTGGGAGTGCAGATACGCAGTATTTT.

Points on this clone: Other DNA sequences of this sample code for an identical CDR3. V and J are TRBV5-4 and TRBJ2-4, with 8 bases identical to TRBD2. CDR3 length: 15 residues. The V segment lost 5 bases and the J segment 5 bases; nucleotides outside the gene matches: 9. Germline-derived CDR1 and CDR2 are SGHNT and YYREEE (reference sequence). The CDR3 nucleotides are TGTGCCAGCAGTCTTGGCGGAGCGGGGGAAAACATTCAGTACTTC. It specifies CASSLGGAGENIQYF.

In its sample, this clone was seen once. The sample has other DNA sequences that encode this CDR3 too. This chain connects TRBV28 to TRBJ2-7; unclear D gene. This CDR3 is 12 amino acids long. Trimming took 2 bases from V and 2 from J, leaving 4 bases between them. Per the germline V gene, CDR1 is MDHEN and CDR2 is SYDVKM. The CDR3 protein is CASSLRAYEQYF. For the CDR3, the DNA is TGTGCCAGCAGTTTACGAGCCTACGAGCAGTACTTC.

The V call is TRBV5-1, the J call TRBJ1-4; D is possibly TRBD1 (5 bases). The CDR3 extends over 15 amino acids. Trimming stripped 3 bases from V and 8 bases from J, with 17 bases between. CDR1 and CDR2 (germline): SGHRS, YFSETQ. The CDR3 sequence is CASSWATVGNEKLFF. The CDR3 region has the DNA TGCGCCAGCAGCTGGGCGACAGTAGGCAACGAAAAACTGTTTTTT.

This chain joins TRBV28 and TRBJ1-4; 9 nucleotides agree with TRBD1. This CDR3 contains 15 residues. V was pared by 5 bases and J by 3 bases, with 4 bases of the junction left unmatched. The V gene's germline CDR1 is MDHEN and CDR2 SYDVKM. CDR3 nucleotides: TGTGCCAGCAGTGAGGGACAGGGTTCTAATGAAAAACTGTTTTTT. Amino acids: CASSEGQGSNEKLFF. The complete variable domain, with remaining parts taken from reference TRBV28 and TRBJ1-4, reads DVKVTQSSRYLVKRTGEKVFLECVQDMDHENMFWYRQDPGLGLRLIYFSYDVKMKEKGDIPEGYSVSREKKERFSLILESASTNQTSMYLCASSEGQGSNEKLFFGSGTQLSVL.

The rearrangement joins TRBV5-1 to TRBJ1-3; D remains unclear. The V gene lost 0 bases and the J gene lost 1 base, with 11 bases spanning the gap. This CDR3 has 16 residues. The germline V gene encodes CDR1 SGHRS and CDR2 YFSETQ. CDR3 in DNA: TGCGCCAGCAGCTTGGATGTTGCGGCGTCTGGAAACACCATATATTTT. It translates to CASSLDVAASGNTIYF.

This chain uses TRBV6-5 with TRBJ2-7, with D perhaps given as TRBD1 or TRBD2 (5 bases each). Germline loops: CDR1 MNHEY, CDR2 SVGAGI. CDR3 length: 14 residues. V gave up 5 bases and J gave up 0 bases, with 11 bases separating them. This CDR3 reads CASSGTGSSYEQYF. CDR3 bases: TGTGCCAGCAGTGGGACGGGGAGCTCCTACGAGCAGTACTTC.

The J gene is TRBJ1-1, the V gene TRBV19; tentative D call: TRBD1 (6 bases). The V end was cut by 6 bases, the J end by 1 base, with 15 bases between. Germline lookup yields CDR1 LNHDA and CDR2 SQIVND (reference sequence). CDR3 length equals 15 residues. This chain's CDR3 is CASRAIDRWNTEAFF. The CDR3 region has the DNA TGTGCCAGTAGGGCAATAGACAGGTGGAACACTGAAGCTTTCTTT.